Below, 30 T cell receptor beta chains from the same sample are listed, as sequenced in a study of cytomegalovirus exposure and HLA in healthy donors. The primer mix had 60 Vbeta and 13 Jbeta primers. The table came from immunoSEQ multiplex PCR; TCRdb's copy has only in-frame clones and leaves some out. The table has roughly 200,000 clones, more than 75% seen once. Source material: PBMCs. Receptors originate from a man aged 35-49 years in good health and CMV-seropositive.

This clone was picked up a small number of times. The gene calls are TRBV18 and TRBJ2-3, with 13 bases lining up with TRBD2. The germline CDR1 and CDR2 sequences are KGHSH and LQKENI. The CDR3 contains 17 residues. The V gene end was trimmed by 0 bases and the J gene end by 1 base; junction bases not matched to a gene: 1. The CDR3 DNA reads TGTGCCAGCTCACCACCCACTAGCGGGGGGGGCACAGATACGCAGTATTTT. Translation gives CASSPPTSGGGTDTQYF. Full variable domain (rest looked up from reference TRBV18 and TRBJ2-3): NAGVMQNPRHLVRRRGQEARLRCSPMKGHSHVYWYRQLPEEGLKFMVYLQKENIIDESGMPKERFSAEFPKEGPSILRIQQVVRGDSAAYFCASSPPTSGGGTDTQYFGPGTRLTVL.

Written as DNA, the CDR3 is TGTGCCATCAGTGAGTCGGTCGGTTACGAGCAGTACTTC. Protein: CAISESVGYEQYF. The genes are TRBV10-3 and TRBJ2-7, with D uncertain. Per the germline V gene, CDR1 is ENHRY and CDR2 is SYGVKD. Trimming pared 0 bases from V and 4 bases from J, leaving 7 bases between. The CDR3 loop spans 13 amino acids.

The chain joins TRBV5-5 to TRBJ2-1; the D gene is possibly TRBD1 (6 bases). Trimming shortened V by 4 bases and J by 5 bases, and 13 bases separated the two germline ends. The CDR3 is 14 residues long. CDR1 is SGHKS and CDR2 is YYEKEE in the germline V gene (reference sequence). The CDR3 protein is CASSGGSSHNEQFF. The DNA of the CDR3 is TGTGCCAGCAGCGGGGGCTCTTCGCACAATGAGCAGTTCTTC.

Here the CDR3 DNA reads TGTGCCAGCAGTTGGGGACAGGGCTATAATTCACCCCTCCACTTT. Translating gives CASSWGQGYNSPLHF. The chain joins TRBV6-6 to TRBJ1-6, with TRBD1 identical over 9 bases. This CDR3 is 15 amino acids long. The germline CDR1 and CDR2 sequences are MNHNY and SVGAGI (reference sequence). Trimming at V came to 4 bases and at J to 3 bases, leaving 1 base not matched to a gene.

This clone showed up just once. The gene calls are TRBV4-2 and TRBJ2-7; 8 nucleotides line up with TRBD2. CDR3 length: 13 residues. In germline, CDR1 is LGHNA, CDR2 YNFKEQ. CDR3 sequence reads: CFCRPGGAYEQYF. The DNA of the CDR3 is TGTTTTTGCAGGCCGGGGGGGGCCTACGAGCAGTACTTC.

The gene calls are TRBV2 and TRBJ1-1; D unresolved. The CDR3 length is 14 residues. Germline-derived CDR1 and CDR2 are SNHLY and FYNNEI. Trimming shortened V by 0 bases and J by 2 bases, and 7 bases separated the two germline ends. This CDR3 reads CASSEARRNTEAFF. DNA for the CDR3: TGTGCCAGCAGTGAAGCGCGAAGAAACACTGAAGCTTTCTTT.

Only a few counts were recorded for this clone. The CDR3, as DNA: TGCAGCGTTGAAAGGGTCCGGACTAGCGGGAGGACAGATACGCAGTATTTT. It is translated as CSVERVRTSGRTDTQYF. This chain joins TRBV29-1 and TRBJ2-3; 14 nucleotides line up with TRBD2. There are 17 residues in the CDR3. CDR1 and CDR2 from the germline V gene are SQVTM and ANQGSEA. V was pared by 2 bases and J by 3 bases, with 7 bases of the junction left unmatched.

The CDR3 DNA is TGTGCCAGCAGCAAACTCCGGCGGGGACAGGGGAACTACGAGCAGTACTTC. Translating it yields CASSKLRRGQGNYEQYF. The V call is TRBV21-1, the J call TRBJ2-7; the table's D gene call, TRBD1, was not cross checked with the DNA. TRBV21-1 is designated a pseudogene. The CDR3 has 17 residues.

The genes are TRBV10-1 and TRBJ2-3; D is unclear. This CDR3 comprises 15 residues. The V end lost 3 bases, the J end lost 0 bases, and 10 bases lay between the germline ends. Germline CDR1 is WNHNN and CDR2 is SYGVQD (reference sequence). CDR3 loop: CASSDGHTSTDTQYF. The CDR3 bases are TGCGCCAGCAGTGATGGCCACACCAGCACAGATACGCAGTATTTT.

The CDR3 nucleotides are TGTGCCAGCAGCCAAGTATGGCAGGGCTCCGGGGAGCTGTTTTTT. Translated, it gives CASSQVWQGSGELFF. This chain connects TRBV14 to TRBJ2-2; weak D call: TRBD1 (5 bases). Germline CDR1 is SGHDN and CDR2 is FVKESK. Deletions cut 1 base from V and 6 bases from J, with 12 bases between. The CDR3 loop spans 15 amino acids. The whole variable domain, remainder taken from reference TRBV14 and TRBJ2-2, is EAGVTQFPSHSVIEKGQTVTLRCDPISGHDNLYWYRRVMGKEIKFLLHFVKESKQDESGMPNNRFLAERTGGTYSTLKVQPAELEDSGVYFCASSQVWQGSGELFFGEGSRLTVL.

The gene calls are TRBV19 and TRBJ2-7, with 9 bases matching TRBD2. Germline assignment: CDR1 LNHDA and CDR2 SQIVND (reference sequence). After removal of 5 bases from V and 5 bases from J, the junction contained 7 bases not matched to a gene. This CDR3 comprises 14 residues. The CDR3 is CASSARTSVDEQYF. In DNA, the CDR3 is TGTGCCAGTAGTGCCCGGACTAGCGTGGACGAGCAGTACTTC.

CDR3 nucleotides: TGTGCCAGTACTTCGAACACCGGGGAGCTGTTTTTT. It encodes CASTSNTGELFF. The V gene is TRBV19, the J gene TRBJ2-2; D call uncertain. Germline CDR1 is LNHDA and CDR2 is SQIVND (reference sequence). The ends were cut back, 7 bases at V and 0 bases at J, with 3 bases in the middle. The CDR3 has 12 residues.

The chain recombines TRBV19 with TRBJ1-4; possible D gene TRBD1, 6 bases. Trimming removed 2 bases at V and 4 bases at J, with 14 bases between. The CDR3 extends over 16 amino acids. Germline loops: CDR1 LNHDA, CDR2 SQIVND (reference sequence). The CDR3 protein is CASSISAGAGNEKLFF. The CDR3 DNA is TGTGCCAGTAGTATATCCGCAGGGGCCGGTAATGAAAAACTGTTTTTT.

As concerns this clone: The identical CDR3 is also encoded by other nucleotide sequences in the sample. The genes are TRBV6-5 and TRBJ2-1; D remains unclear. There are 14 residues in the CDR3. Between the trimmed V and J ends, which lost 0 bases and 0 bases, there was a span of 3 bases. Germline V CDR1 and CDR2: MNHEY, SVGAGI. The CDR3 region has the DNA TGTGCCAGCAGTTACTCTAGCTCCTACAATGAGCAGTTCTTC. Translation gives CASSYSSSYNEQFF.

The chain carries TRBV1 and TRBJ2-7; the table calls TRBD1, which could not be checked here. TRBV1 is listed as a pseudogene. The CDR3 covers 18 residues. CDR3: CTSSQDSKGTGEAYEQYF. CDR3 DNA: TGCACCAGCAGCCAAGATAGTAAAGGCACAGGGGAAGCGTACGAGCAGTACTTC.

This rearrangement joins TRBV28 to TRBJ2-4, with TRBD1 as a possible D gene (6 bases). From germline, CDR1 is MDHEN and CDR2 SYDVKM. Trimming removed 8 bases from V and 3 bases from J, with 14 bases in between. The CDR3 consists of 14 residues. CDR3 residues: CASVSRGGKNIQYF. Written as DNA, the CDR3 is TGTGCCAGCGTAAGCAGGGGCGGCAAAAACATTCAGTACTTC.

The chain has TRBV29-1 and TRBJ2-1, with TRBD2 matching 11 bases. The CDR3 runs 16 residues. CDR1 SQVTM and CDR2 ANQGSEA come from the germline V gene. The V and J ends lost 6 bases and 4 bases, in that order; junction bases with no gene match: 11. In nucleotides, the CDR3 is TGCAGCGTCCCGCCCGTAGCGGGGGGGCTTTACAATGAGCAGTTCTTC. Its protein product is CSVPPVAGGLYNEQFF.

The rearrangement uses TRBV5-6 and TRBJ2-5; TRBD1 might be the D (6 bases). V was trimmed by 0 bases and J by 8 bases, leaving 17 bases between them. The CDR3 extends over 15 amino acids. Germline loops: CDR1 SGHDT, CDR2 YYEEEE. The CDR3 coding sequence is TGTGCCAGCAGCTTGGGACAGGTGGCCCCTCGTACCCAGTACTTC. It is translated as CASSLGQVAPRTQYF.

The chain has TRBV7-2 and TRBJ2-2, with TRBD1 matching over 8 bases. Looked up from germline, CDR1 is SGHTA and CDR2 is FQGNSA. With 6 bases clipped from V and 4 bases from J, the junction kept 16 bases outside the gene matches. The CDR3 is 18 amino acids. CDR3 protein: CASSQPPDRVPSTGELFF. The CDR3 DNA reads as TGTGCCAGCAGTCAGCCCCCGGACAGGGTGCCGAGCACCGGGGAGCTGTTTTTT.

The chain has TRBV27 and TRBJ1-6, with TRBD1 matching 7 bases. Trimming at V came to 0 bases and at J to 3 bases, leaving 17 bases not matched to a gene. Germline V lookup: CDR1 MNHEY, CDR2 SMNVEV (reference sequence). The CDR3 is made up of 21 amino acids. For the CDR3, the DNA is TGTGCCAGCAGTTTATCGAGGGGGACAGAGGCTGGAGAGGGCTATAATTCACCCCTCCACTTT. Its protein product is CASSLSRGTEAGEGYNSPLHF.

This clone was observed once. The CDR3 protein is CASRRDRSSGNTIYF. CDR3 nucleotide sequence: TGTGCCAGTAGGAGGGACAGGAGTTCTGGAAACACCATATATTTT. The V gene is TRBV19, the J gene TRBJ1-3; 8 bases agree with TRBD1. This CDR3 is 15 amino acids long. The germline CDR1 and CDR2 sequences are LNHDA and SQIVND (reference sequence). The junction had 5 bases not matched to a gene; V was cut back by 6 bases and J by 1 base.

This clone showed up just a few times. The chain links TRBV11-2 to TRBJ1-3; the D is unclear. CDR1 is SGHAT, CDR2 FQNNGV, per germline. Trimming stripped 2 bases from V and 4 bases from J, with 12 bases between. This CDR3 has 15 residues. CDR3 in DNA: TGTGCCAGCAGCTTAATAACAGCCGCCGGAAACACCATATATTTT. It codes for CASSLITAAGNTIYF.

This chain links TRBV2 with TRBJ2-1; 12 bases fit TRBD2. Germline V CDR1 and CDR2: SNHLY, FYNNEI. Trimming removed 4 bases from V and 8 bases from J; junction bases left unmatched: 3. The CDR3 is 14 residues long. The CDR3 spells CASSARTSGDEQFF. DNA for the CDR3: TGTGCCAGCAGTGCGAGGACTAGCGGGGATGAGCAGTTCTTC.

The chain employs TRBV14 and TRBJ2-5, with 11 positions matching TRBD2. CDR3 length: 14 residues. The germline V gene has CDR1 SGHDN and CDR2 FVKESK. V lost 3 bases and J lost 5; bases outside the gene matches: 2. The CDR3 region is CASSHTSGGETQYF. The CDR3 DNA follows: TGTGCCAGCAGCCACACTAGCGGGGGTGAGACCCAGTACTTC.

The V call is TRBV15, the J call TRBJ1-4; D is ambiguous. Trimming left V 3 bases short and J 6 bases short, with 14 bases between. This CDR3 is 15 amino acids long. Germline values: CDR1 LNHNV, CDR2 YYDKDF (reference sequence). In DNA, the CDR3 is TGTGCCACCAGCAGTTTCGGCGGAGGTGATGAAAAACTGTTTTTT. It encodes CATSSFGGGDEKLFF. The full variable domain, in which reference TRBV15 and TRBJ1-4 provide the parts outside the CDR3, is DAMVIQNPRYQVTQFGKPVTLSCSQTLNHNVMYWYQQKSSQAPKLLFHYYDKDFNNEADTPDNFQSRRPNTSFCFLDIRSPGLGDTAMYLCATSSFGGGDEKLFFGSGTQLSVL.

This clone was observed a handful of times. The rearrangement uses TRBV7-9 and TRBJ1-1; 7 nucleotides line up with TRBD1. Germline V lookup: CDR1 SEHNR, CDR2 FQNEAQ (reference sequence). CDR3 length: 16 amino acids. The trim removed 5 bases at V and 8 bases at J, leaving 17 bases unmatched. This CDR3 reads CASSGILGQEGREAFF. The CDR3 region has the DNA TGTGCCAGCAGCGGGATTCTCGGACAGGAGGGGCGGGAAGCTTTCTTT.

There are a few counts of this clone. The rearrangement links TRBV21-1 to TRBJ2-7; the table's D call, TRBD1, has no DNA check behind it. TRBV21-1 is an annotated pseudogene. The CDR3 contains 14 residues. This CDR3 is CASSTHRELYEQYF. CDR3 coding DNA: TGTGCCAGCAGCACCCACAGAGAGCTATACGAGCAGTACTTC.

The V gene is TRBV27, the J gene TRBJ2-3, with D perhaps matching TRBD1 (6 bases). CDR1 is MNHEY and CDR2 is SMNVEV in the germline V gene (reference sequence). Trimming left V 7 bases short and J 11 bases short, with 19 bases between. The CDR3 is 13 amino acids. CDR3 bases: TGTGCCAGCACCGAGGGGAACAGGGAGCTGCAGTATTTT. As protein: CASTEGNRELQYF.

This rearrangement joins TRBV28 to TRBJ1-2; 8 bases line up with TRBD1. The CDR3 extends over 14 amino acids. CDR1 MDHEN and CDR2 SYDVKM come from the germline V gene. V was clipped by 7 bases and J by 2 bases; unmatched bases: 6. The CDR3 sequence is CASTTGGPNYGYTF. The CDR3 DNA sequence: TGTGCCAGCACTACAGGGGGGCCCAACTATGGCTACACCTTC.

This clone was detected only once. This chain uses TRBV5-6 with TRBJ2-7; D remains unclear. The V and J ends lost 1 base and 3 bases respectively, with 2 bases between them. The CDR3 sequence is 11 residues long. Germline assignment: CDR1 SGHDT and CDR2 YYEEEE. The CDR3 region has the DNA TGTGCCAGCAGCTTGCACTACGAGCAGTACTTC. Amino acids: CASSLHYEQYF.